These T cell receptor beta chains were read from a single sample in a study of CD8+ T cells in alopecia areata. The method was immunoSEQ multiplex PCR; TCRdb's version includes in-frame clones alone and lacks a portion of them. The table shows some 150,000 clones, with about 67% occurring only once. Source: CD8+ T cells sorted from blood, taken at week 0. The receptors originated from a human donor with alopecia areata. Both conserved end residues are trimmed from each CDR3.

CDR3aa: ASSEYGSRADGNQPQH
v_gene: TRBV6-1
j_gene: TRBJ1-5

CDR3aa: SVELQDYEQY
v_gene: TRBV29-1
j_gene: TRBJ2-7

CDR3aa: ASSRSGQGGHEQY
v_gene: TRBV13
j_gene: TRBJ2-7

CDR3aa: ASSLGMNTEAF
v_gene: TRBV6-6
j_gene: TRBJ1-1

CDR3aa: ASSLRGGHMNTEAF
v_gene: TRBV27
j_gene: TRBJ1-1

CDR3aa: SVEFTRDLGDTQY
v_gene: TRBV29-1
j_gene: TRBJ2-3

CDR3aa: ATSNVRNEQF
v_gene: TRBV15
j_gene: TRBJ2-1

CDR3aa: ASSGNTGELF
v_gene: TRBV7-6
j_gene: TRBJ2-2

CDR3aa: ASSPGDEQY
v_gene: TRBV18
j_gene: TRBJ2-7

CDR3aa: ASSVGGAGGANEQF
v_gene: TRBV9
j_gene: TRBJ2-1

CDR3aa: AWRGYGLNTEAF
v_gene: TRBV30
j_gene: TRBJ1-1

CDR3aa: ASSTGTASYEQY
v_gene: TRBV9
j_gene: TRBJ2-7

CDR3aa: ASSPTGDGGYT
v_gene: TRBV7-6
j_gene: TRBJ1-2

CDR3aa: ASKGRGPSYGYT
v_gene: TRBV19
j_gene: TRBJ1-2

CDR3aa: ASSVENTEAF
v_gene: TRBV13
j_gene: TRBJ1-1

CDR3aa: ASSVGGTEAF
v_gene: TRBV9
j_gene: TRBJ1-1

CDR3aa: ASSLGTSYNSPLH
v_gene: TRBV7-2
j_gene: TRBJ1-6

CDR3aa: ATTGIKETQY
v_gene: TRBV2
j_gene: TRBJ2-5

CDR3aa: ASSATSNYGYT
v_gene: TRBV9
j_gene: TRBJ1-2

CDR3aa: ASSYASGNTEAF
v_gene: TRBV6-5
j_gene: TRBJ1-1

CDR3aa: ASSLRRTGRYEQY
v_gene: TRBV13
j_gene: TRBJ2-7

CDR3aa: ATGSQSEAF
v_gene: TRBV15
j_gene: TRBJ1-1

CDR3aa: ASSRDRGNYGYT
v_gene: TRBV6-5
j_gene: TRBJ1-2

CDR3aa: SVPGNYEQY
v_gene: TRBV29-1
j_gene: TRBJ2-7

CDR3aa: AISEAGGQGVTDTQY
v_gene: TRBV10-3
j_gene: TRBJ2-3

CDR3aa: ASSQSNQPQH
v_gene: TRBV23-1
j_gene: TRBJ1-5

CDR3aa: ASSSVVGYQETQY
v_gene: TRBV7-2
j_gene: TRBJ2-5

CDR3aa: ASSLGMGNIQY
v_gene: TRBV7-2
j_gene: TRBJ2-4

CDR3aa: ASLGGGVTEAF
v_gene: TRBV19
j_gene: TRBJ1-1

CDR3aa: ASSHSPNEQF
v_gene: TRBV5-6
j_gene: TRBJ2-1

CDR3aa: SVLRTGQPNTEAF
v_gene: TRBV29-1
j_gene: TRBJ1-1

CDR3aa: AWSVGFRRREEKLF
v_gene: TRBV30
j_gene: TRBJ1-4

CDR3aa: ASSSGRPVRGYT
v_gene: TRBV13
j_gene: TRBJ1-2

CDR3aa: ASSQGTAVSYEQY
v_gene: TRBV4-1
j_gene: TRBJ2-7

CDR3aa: SVVASAPDGYT
v_gene: TRBV29-1
j_gene: TRBJ1-2

CDR3aa: ASSLEEMVEETQY
v_gene: TRBV7-3
j_gene: TRBJ2-5

CDR3aa: AVHPGRGAEAF
v_gene: TRBV5-6
j_gene: TRBJ1-1

CDR3aa: ASSQVAGASSTDTQY
v_gene: TRBV4-2
j_gene: TRBJ2-3

CDR3aa: AWSSGRGNTEAF
v_gene: TRBV30
j_gene: TRBJ1-1

CDR3aa: ASSFGTGLSVLQY
v_gene: TRBV5-6
j_gene: TRBJ2-4

CDR3aa: ASRRDSYGYT
v_gene: TRBV2
j_gene: TRBJ1-2

CDR3aa: ASSHTQGASQPQH
v_gene: TRBV4-1
j_gene: TRBJ1-5

CDR3aa: SVEDQPQH
v_gene: TRBV29-1
j_gene: TRBJ1-5

CDR3aa: ASSLGGRNTEAF
v_gene: TRBV5-6
j_gene: TRBJ1-1

CDR3aa: SVAGDGYGYT
v_gene: TRBV29-1
j_gene: TRBJ1-2

CDR3aa: ASSPAGGEGYQPQH
v_gene: TRBV4-2
j_gene: TRBJ1-5

CDR3aa: ASSDALGVDPEQY
v_gene: TRBV9
j_gene: TRBJ2-7

CDR3aa: ASSFRTDTQY
v_gene: TRBV7-9
j_gene: TRBJ2-3

CDR3aa: ASSTTSGALGEQY
v_gene: TRBV5-4
j_gene: TRBJ2-7

CDR3aa: ASSETTTGELF
v_gene: TRBV25-1
j_gene: TRBJ2-2

CDR3aa: ASSPIRGQNGELF
v_gene: TRBV4-1
j_gene: TRBJ2-2

CDR3aa: ASSFYAHQPQH
v_gene: TRBV27
j_gene: TRBJ1-5

CDR3aa: ASSLGTPDNEQF
v_gene: TRBV11-3
j_gene: TRBJ2-1

CDR3aa: ASSTRQGSSYNEQF
v_gene: TRBV13
j_gene: TRBJ2-1

CDR3aa: AWSVLGDRGGLYNSPLH
v_gene: TRBV30
j_gene: TRBJ1-6

CDR3aa: ASDRGLNEQF
v_gene: TRBV7-9
j_gene: TRBJ2-1

CDR3aa: ASSFSGLAGVLGY
v_gene: TRBV13
j_gene: TRBJ2-3

CDR3aa: ASSDYGPREQY
v_gene: TRBV2
j_gene: TRBJ2-7

CDR3aa: ASIQGQGATEAF
v_gene: TRBV2
j_gene: TRBJ1-1